This TCR beta chain was obtained from a study of shared clonotypes between healthy human individuals (dated by TCRdb to 2020 to 2021). About the full investigation: Three men and two women, aged 18 to 49 years, made up the cohort. Libraries were prepared and TCR repertoires were sequenced by different laboratories using diverse techniques, in order to increase sequencing depth and limit assay-specific biases. For each donor, CD4 naive and CD4 memory were each run on three plates, CD8 naive on two plates, and CD8 memory on one plate. The study deeply sequenced blood TCR repertoires of five healthy adults to estimate repertoire size and the extent of clonotype sharing between individuals. Leukapheresis yielded between about 0.8 and 8.9 billion PBMCs per donor.

TCR CDR3 regions were amplified from genomic DNA by multiplex PCR using the deep immunoSEQ assay. Extracted genomic DNA from each cell subset was spread evenly across all wells of several immunoSEQ 96-well plates, with each plate serving as a replicate. Each replicate PCR for sorted subsets received around 200 ng genomic DNA, equal to 28,000 or so T cell genomes. Purified libraries were measured with a Qubit 3.0 fluorometer, size-checked on a Bioanalyzer 2100, and measured again with the KAPA Library Quantification kit. A separate single-read 150-cycle Illumina NextSeq 550 flow cell was used to sequence each immunoSEQ 96-well plate. The original pipeline was this. The immunoSEQ output contained only junctional sequences without quality scores, so filtering could not match that applied to full-length reads. Sequences were annotated with PyIR, a Python wrapper for IgBLAST v1.9, using IMGT germline references to assign V/J genes and CDR3. Reads with weak V/J assignments (E-value above 1e-6), missing CDR3, stop codons, out-of-frame junctions, or ambiguous translated residues were removed. V3J clonotypes were defined as sequences sharing an identical inferred V gene, J gene, and CDR3 amino acid sequence. The percentage overlap between two repertoires was calculated by dividing the number of shared unique clonotypes by the size of the smaller repertoire. Repertoire richness was assessed with RTK rarefaction, the Chao1 estimator, and Recon v2.1 estimates of unobserved clonotypes. Generation probabilities were computed with OLGA for all TCRbeta clonotypes obtained by the gDNA method from several donors. Here the immuneACCESS table is served through TCRdb, limited to in-frame sequences with V and J called. Missing clones are a known gap in these copies; in checked studies unresolved V genes cover under half, and the rest lacks a known reason. The V and J calls and the clone size are those of that table, but D and trimming were determined from the DNA. The sample table records 450,000 to 700,000 clones; 95% to 96% of these occur just once. The top ten clones comprise approximately 0.1% of the sample.

For the CD8 naive samples, CD45RO-negative cells were positively selected for CCR7, yielding a CD45RA+CCR7+ population from which TemRA cells were excluded. Healthy HIV-negative adults with no recently reported acute infections or vaccinations were included as donors. Every donor was a Caucasian adult residing in Nashville, Tennessee, USA. Blood was obtained by leukapheresis, after which PBMCs were separated by Ficoll-Histopaque density gradient centrifugation and cryopreserved in liquid nitrogen vapor phase. Analytical flow cytometry was used to check the purity and quantity of every magnetically sorted T cell population. From each sorted fraction, genomic DNA was isolated and quantified by UV absorbance on a Nanodrop 2000c. The CDR3 has 15 amino acids, counting the end cysteine and phenylalanine. Kept here is only the CDR3 DNA, which spans 45 bases and is read in frame from base 1. The germline V gene sets CDR1 to SQVTM and CDR2 to ANQGSEA. V is clipped by 6 bases and J by 6 bases, and the sequence between their germline boundaries is 20 bases long.

The investigation overall reported the following: The genetic and exposure-history diversity represented was limited by the small number of donors. Higher generation probabilities were observed for clonotypes shared by all four sorted-subset donors than for non-shared clonotypes. About 5% of naive CD4, 3% to 3.5% of naive CD8, about 2.5% of memory CD4, and roughly 0.4% of memory CD8 clonotypes were shared across a handful of donors. Even with the large sequencing depth, rarefaction of the sorted-subset datasets indicated that sequencing was incomplete. Naive subsets generally had larger estimated clonotype richness than memory subsets. Pairwise subsampling led to the expectation that sequencing depth would affect the degree of clonotype sharing among donors. Sampling was restricted to blood, and TCR repertoires in tissues likely differ from the TCR repertoires found in blood.

In the case of this clone: The clone's antigen remains unknown. The sample holds no much larger clone one base away, and base qualities are not on file.

Source material: naive CD8+ T cells sorted from blood. What the cell subset or site label conveys for this sample: CD45RA+CCR7+. The rearranged segments are TRBV29-1 and TRBJ2-2; the D element might be TRBD1 or TRBD2, as each aligns at 5 bases. The source of this sequence is a woman aged 25 to 39 in good health. The base sequence is TGCAGCGTATTACAGGTCACCAGAGGGGCCGGGGAGCTGTTTTTT. Its coded protein is CSVLQVTRGAGELFF.